The 22 T cell receptor beta chains in this list originate from one sample, sequenced in a study of Graves' ophthalmopathy and Graves' hyperthyroidism. Amplified TCR beta CDR3 regions were obtained using RNA transcripts as template. Second-round multiplex PCR came after first-round RT-PCR with HTBI primers. TCRdb passed the multiplex PCR reads through MiXCR, listing each CDR3 protein once. The sample carries hundreds of thousands of distinct CDR3 sequences, 22% recorded once. The sequenced sample was peripheral blood. These receptors all come from a woman aged 18-35 years with stable Graves' hyperthyroidism. Some clones in this sample may be carry-over from other donors' samples.

This clonotype was observed many times. This chain uses TRBV12-3 or TRBV12-4 with TRBJ1-2; 9 positions match TRBD1. The CDR3 sequence is 16 residues long. The J segment lost 3 bases and the V segment lost 6 bases, leaving 11 bases of the junction unmatched. The CDR3 region has the DNA TGTGCCAGCAGCCCAGCCGGGACAGGGTTGCACTATGGCTACACCTTC. Encoded protein: CASSPAGTGLHYGYTF.

This clonotype occurred many times. The DNA of the CDR3 is TGTGCCAGCAGTTACTCGGGACAGGGTTTGACTGAAGCTTTCTTT. Amino acids: CASSYSGQGLTEAFF. The chain combines TRBV6-5 with TRBJ1-1, with 9 bases lining up with TRBD1. The V gene end was trimmed by 0 bases and the J gene end by 5 bases; junction bases not matched to a gene: 4. Germline V gene sequence: CDR1 MNHEY, CDR2 SVGAGI. The CDR3 loop spans 15 amino acids.

This clonotype was picked up many times. CDR3 nucleotides: TGTGCCAGCTCACCGAGCGGGGGGGACGAGCAGTACTTC. Its protein is CASSPSGGDEQYF. The chain links TRBV18 to TRBJ2-7, with 10 nucleotides matching TRBD2. The J segment lost 5 bases and the V segment lost 3 bases, leaving 1 base of the junction unmatched. The CDR3 spans 13 residues. Germline V CDR1 and CDR2: KGHSH, LQKENI.

This clonotype was seen ten or more times. The V and J genes are TRBV28 and TRBJ2-7; tentative D call: TRBD2 (8 bases). Germline V gene data show CDR1 as MDHEN and CDR2 as SYDVKM. V lost 6 bases to trimming and J lost 3 bases, with 15 bases between them. The length of the CDR3 is 14 residues. The CDR3 DNA reads as TGTGCCAGCAGCCCGGGAGGGGGCCTCTACGAGCAGTACTTC. Encoded protein: CASSPGGGLYEQYF.

This clonotype was counted many times. The gene calls are TRBV12-3 or TRBV12-4 and TRBJ1-2; D is unresolved. This CDR3 comprises 13 residues. V was clipped by 6 bases and J by 6 bases, with 14 bases between them. The CDR3 nucleotides read TGTGCCAGCAGCCTAGTGGGCTCGGATGGCTACACCTTC. It translates to CASSLVGSDGYTF.

This clonotype appeared many times. The V and J genes are TRBV4-1 and TRBJ1-1; 7 nucleotides agree with TRBD1. This CDR3 comprises 15 residues. Germline V lookup: CDR1 MGHRA, CDR2 YSYEKL. V trimming: 2 bases; J trimming: 5 bases; junction bases outside the gene matches: 8. CDR3 amino acids: CASSQPRDSRTEAFF. Here the CDR3 DNA reads TGCGCCAGCAGCCAACCCCGGGACAGCAGAACTGAAGCTTTCTTT.

This clonotype was picked up a small number of times. An end of the junction differs from the germline gene, which may be a read error. The chain has TRBV4-1 and TRBJ2-4, with 9 nucleotides matching TRBD2. The CDR3 spans 15 residues. Germline assignment: CDR1 MGHRA and CDR2 YSYEKL. This chain's CDR3 is CASSLPGLAKNIKYF. DNA of the CDR3: TGCGCCAGCAGCCTTCCGGGACTAGCCAAAAACATTAAGTACTTC.

This clonotype was detected only a few times. This chain links TRBV6-1 with TRBJ1-2; no firm D call. This CDR3 has 13 residues. With 6 bases removed from V and 6 bases from J, the gap between germline ends came to 14 bases. The V gene's germline CDR1 is MNHNS and CDR2 SASEGT. The CDR3 DNA reads as TGTGCCAGCAGGAGGACGGAGAAAGATGGCTACACCTTC. Encoded protein: CASRRTEKDGYTF.

A few counts support this clonotype. This chain uses TRBV6-2 or TRBV6-3 with TRBJ1-1, with unresolved D. The CDR3 loop spans 15 amino acids. The V end lost 5 bases, the J end lost 4 bases, and 17 bases lay between the germline ends. Germline V gene data show CDR1 as MNHEY and CDR2 as SVGEGT. CDR3 residues: CASSPTYEGGTEAFF. Written as DNA, the CDR3 is TGTGCCAGCAGTCCAACGTACGAGGGTGGCACTGAAGCTTTCTTT.

The J gene is TRBJ1-1, the V gene TRBV6-1, with 9 nucleotides matching TRBD1. V lost 6 bases, J lost 5 bases, and 10 bases stayed unmatched. The CDR3 has 15 amino acids. Germline CDR1 is MNHNS and CDR2 is SASEGT. CDR3 nucleotides: TGTGCCAGCAGGGGACAGGGCGCCAAGCGGACTGAAGCTTTCTTT. It yields the protein CASRGQGAKRTEAFF.

The chain combines TRBV4-1 with TRBJ2-7; TRBD1 aligns across 8 bases. Germline CDR1 is MGHRA and CDR2 is YSYEKL. The V and J ends lost 2 bases and 2 bases, in that order; junction bases with no gene match: 8. This CDR3 has 16 residues. The CDR3 protein is CASSQLPGQVTYEQYF. The CDR3 DNA reads TGCGCCAGCAGCCAACTTCCGGGACAGGTTACCTACGAGCAGTACTTC.

This clonotype was picked up many times. The genes are TRBV6-1 and TRBJ1-1, with D unresolved. The germline V gene has CDR1 MNHNS and CDR2 SASEGT. The CDR3 totals 13 residues. V lost 6 bases and J lost 1, with 9 bases in between. The CDR3 sequence: CASRTSSNTEAFF. The CDR3 coding sequence is TGTGCCAGCAGGACTTCCTCGAACACTGAAGCTTTCTTT.

This chain links TRBV20-1 with TRBJ2-7, with D perhaps TRBD1 (5 bases). V was trimmed by 5 bases and J by 0 bases, leaving 11 bases between them. Germline CDR1 DFQATT, CDR2 SNEGSKA (reference sequence). CDR3 size: 13 residues. The CDR3 nucleotides read TGCAGTGCTCCACAGGTCGACTCCTACGAGCAGTACTTC. It yields the protein CSAPQVDSYEQYF.

The J gene is TRBJ1-5, the V gene TRBV10-3; the D gene is possibly TRBD1 (5 bases). Trimming removed 6 bases from V and 5 bases from J, with 11 bases in between. The CDR3 is made up of 13 amino acids. Germline V gives CDR1 ENHRY, CDR2 SYGVKD. The CDR3 region is CAISWGVDQPQHF. As DNA, the CDR3 is TGTGCCATCAGCTGGGGGGTCGATCAGCCCCAGCATTTT.

This clonotype was counted a few times. In nucleotides, the CDR3 is TGTGCCAGCAGCCCGCGGGACAGGGGGCCCAAAAACATTCAGTACTTC. Encoded protein: CASSPRDRGPKNIQYF. The genes are TRBV9 and TRBJ2-4; TRBD1 matches at 12 bases. This CDR3 has 16 amino acids. V shed 4 bases, J shed 2 bases, and the junction held 4 bases outside the gene matches. Germline CDR1 reads SGDLS; CDR2 reads YYNGEE.

This clonotype was observed a few times. This rearrangement joins TRBV29-1 to TRBJ1-1, with D unclear. The V gene's germline CDR1 is SQVTM and CDR2 ANQGSEA. V lost 6 bases, J lost 4 bases, and 9 bases lay in between. CDR3 length: 11 residues. Here the CDR3 reads CSVLIGTEAFF. For the CDR3, the DNA is TGCAGCGTCCTGATCGGCACTGAAGCTTTCTTT.

The chain combines TRBV6-1 with TRBJ2-5; the D is unclear. The CDR3 runs 12 residues. Per the germline V gene, CDR1 is MNHNS and CDR2 is SASEGT. V lost 6 bases to trimming and J lost 5 bases, with 10 bases between them. CDR3 sequence: CASSEYRETQYF. CDR3 nucleotide sequence: TGTGCCAGCAGCGAGTATAGGGAGACCCAGTACTTC.

This clonotype was counted ten times or more. This chain uses TRBV27 with TRBJ1-2; 7 bases are shared with TRBD1. J gave up 7 bases and V 7 bases, and 9 bases lay outside the gene matches. The CDR3 has 13 residues. CDR1 is MNHEY, CDR2 SMNVEV, per germline (reference sequence). The CDR3 sequence is CASTDRVHTGYTF. CDR3 nucleotide sequence: TGTGCCAGCACAGACAGGGTACATACTGGCTACACCTTC.

This clonotype was found many times. The rearrangement uses TRBV7-6 and TRBJ2-2, with D perhaps TRBD2 (7 bases). This CDR3 region has 16 residues. Germline CDR1 and CDR2: SGHVS and FNYEAQ. V lost 6 bases to trimming and J lost 1 base, with 15 bases between them. The CDR3 bases are TGTGCCAGCAGGGCGGGGGACACCTGGAACACCGGGGAGCTGTTTTTT. Its translation is CASRAGDTWNTGELFF.

This rearrangement joins TRBV29-1 to TRBJ1-1; 9 bases are a match to TRBD1. With 2 bases clipped from V and 4 bases from J, the junction kept 5 bases outside the gene matches. Germline V gene lookup returns CDR1 SQVTM and CDR2 ANQGSEA. This CDR3 is 14 amino acids long. This CDR3 is CSVERDRVGTEAFF. The CDR3 nucleotides read TGCAGCGTTGAAAGGGACAGGGTGGGCACTGAAGCTTTCTTT.

This sequence joins TRBV30 and TRBJ1-2; D might be TRBD1 (6 bases). CDR1 and CDR2 from the germline V gene are GTSNPN and SVGIG (reference sequence). The CDR3 extends over 14 amino acids. Between the trimmed V and J ends, which lost 3 bases and 4 bases, there was a span of 15 bases. CDR3 residues: CAWSPTGLGYGYTF. The CDR3 bases are TGTGCCTGGAGCCCCACAGGGTTGGGCTATGGCTACACCTTC.

The rearrangement uses TRBV6-1 and TRBJ1-1, with D hard to call. This CDR3 contains 13 residues. The germline gives CDR1 MNHNS, CDR2 SASEGT. V was clipped by 2 bases and J by 1 base, with 5 bases between them. As DNA, the CDR3 is TGTGCCAGCAGTGAACGCCGGAACACTGAAGCTTTCTTT. Residues: CASSERRNTEAFF.